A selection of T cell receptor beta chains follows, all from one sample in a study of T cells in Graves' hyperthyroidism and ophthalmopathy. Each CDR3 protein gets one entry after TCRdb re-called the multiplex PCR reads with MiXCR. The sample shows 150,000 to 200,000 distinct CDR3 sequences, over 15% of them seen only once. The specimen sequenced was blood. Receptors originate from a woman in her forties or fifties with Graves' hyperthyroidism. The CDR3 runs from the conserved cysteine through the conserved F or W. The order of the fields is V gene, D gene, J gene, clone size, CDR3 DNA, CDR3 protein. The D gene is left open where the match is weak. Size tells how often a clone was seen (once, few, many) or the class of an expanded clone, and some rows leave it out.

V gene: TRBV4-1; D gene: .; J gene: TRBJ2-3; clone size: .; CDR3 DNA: TGCGCCAGCAGCCAAGTGTACGGCTCTAGCACAGATACGCAGTATTTT; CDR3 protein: CASSQVYGSSTDTQYF
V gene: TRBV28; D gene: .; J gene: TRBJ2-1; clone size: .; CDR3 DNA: TGTGCCAGCAGGCGCCCGGAGGGTTCCTGCAATGAGCAGTTCTTC; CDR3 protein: CASRRPEGSCNEQFF
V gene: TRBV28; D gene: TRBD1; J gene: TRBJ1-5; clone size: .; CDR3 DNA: TGTGCCAGCGGGGACAGCCTAGGAGGCTATATTGAGCAGCCCCAGCATTTT; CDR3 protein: CASGDSLGGYIEQPQHF
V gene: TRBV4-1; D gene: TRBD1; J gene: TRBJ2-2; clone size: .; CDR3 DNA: TGCGCCAGCAGCCAAGATGGACAGGGGAAACCCGGGGAGCTGTTTTTT; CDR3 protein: CASSQDGQGKPGELFF
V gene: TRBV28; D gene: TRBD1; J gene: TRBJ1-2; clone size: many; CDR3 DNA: TGTGCCAGCAGTTTTACGGGACAGGGGGTCTATGGCTACACCTTC; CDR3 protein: CASSFTGQGVYGYTF
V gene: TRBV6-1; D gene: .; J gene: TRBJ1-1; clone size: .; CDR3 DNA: TGTGCCAGCAGCTGGGGGGGGGGCGGAACTGAAGCTTTCTTT; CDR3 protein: CASSWGGGGTEAFF
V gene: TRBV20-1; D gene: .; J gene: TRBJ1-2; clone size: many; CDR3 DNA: TGCAGTGCTAAAGCGGGACCGTCTCTTGGCTACACCTTC; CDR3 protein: CSAKAGPSLGYTF
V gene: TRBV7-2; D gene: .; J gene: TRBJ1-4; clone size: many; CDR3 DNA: TGTGCCAGCAGCTTAGCCAGACAGGATGAAAAACTGTTTTTT; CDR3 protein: CASSLARQDEKLFF
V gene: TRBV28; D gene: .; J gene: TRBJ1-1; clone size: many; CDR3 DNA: TGTGCCAGCAGTCCCAGGGGCCAAGGGAACACTGAAGCTTTCTTT; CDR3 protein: CASSPRGQGNTEAFF
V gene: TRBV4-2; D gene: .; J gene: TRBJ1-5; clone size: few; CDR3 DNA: TGTGCCAGCAGCCAGGCGGGGATCGGGAATCAGCCCCAGCATTTT; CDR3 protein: CASSQAGIGNQPQHF
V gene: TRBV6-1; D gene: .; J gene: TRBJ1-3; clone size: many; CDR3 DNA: TGTGCCAGCAGTGAGGGGCTGATAAGCTCTGGAAACACCATATATTTT; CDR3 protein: CASSEGLISSGNTIYF
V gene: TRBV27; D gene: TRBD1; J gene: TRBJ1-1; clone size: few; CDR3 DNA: TGTGCCAGCAGCTCGACATACAGGGGACTCGGGGGCACTGAAGCTTTCTTT; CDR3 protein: CASSSTYRGLGGTEAFF
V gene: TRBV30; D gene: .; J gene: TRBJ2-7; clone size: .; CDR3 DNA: TGTGCCTGGAGTGTACCCGACAGGGAGCAGTACTTC; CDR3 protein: CAWSVPDREQYF
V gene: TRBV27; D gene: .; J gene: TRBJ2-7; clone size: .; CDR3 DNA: TGTGCCAGCAGTTTAAGGGACCAGAGGGTCTACGAGCAGTACTTC; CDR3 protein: CASSLRDQRVYEQYF
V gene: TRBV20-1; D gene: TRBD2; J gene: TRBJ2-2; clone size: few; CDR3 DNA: TGCAGTGCTAGAGACTTCACCGGGACTAGCGGGATTGCCGGGGAGCTGTTTTTT; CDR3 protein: CSARDFTGTSGIAGELFF
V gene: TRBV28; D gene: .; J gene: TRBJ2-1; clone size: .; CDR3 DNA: TGTGCCAGCAGCCCTTGGGGCAATGAGCAGTTCTTC; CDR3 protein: CASSPWGNEQFF